This T cell receptor beta chain comes out of a study of blood T cell repertoires in COVID-19. Study-level information: Whether acute or convalescent, the COVID-19 samples came from the United States, Italy and Spain. Sample material is recorded as cDNA or gDNA derived from T cells, B-cell-depleted T cells, or PBMCs.

Germline V gives CDR1 LNHDA, CDR2 SQIVND (reference sequence). This CDR3 comprises 15 residues. V shed 2 bases and J shed 4 bases, with 12 bases lying between them. Authors' analysis steps: Amplification of reference gene primers provided the estimated nucleated cell counts. Some clones are missing from TCRdb's copy, which holds only in-frame ones; the method was immunoSEQ multiplex PCR. V and J calls and clone size are those listed in that table; D and trimming were worked out from the DNA. The data show tens of thousands of clones, more than 75% seen once. The sequencing sample was made of peripheral blood. The chain is built from TRBV19 and TRBJ1-5; the D gene is possibly TRBD1 (6 bases). This clonotype originated in a human donor with acute or convalescent COVID-19. The donor label of this sample is uncertain. DNA for the CDR3: TGTGCCAGTAGTATACTCCGGGACACAAATCAGCCCCAGCATTTT. It is translated as CASSILRDTNQPQHF.